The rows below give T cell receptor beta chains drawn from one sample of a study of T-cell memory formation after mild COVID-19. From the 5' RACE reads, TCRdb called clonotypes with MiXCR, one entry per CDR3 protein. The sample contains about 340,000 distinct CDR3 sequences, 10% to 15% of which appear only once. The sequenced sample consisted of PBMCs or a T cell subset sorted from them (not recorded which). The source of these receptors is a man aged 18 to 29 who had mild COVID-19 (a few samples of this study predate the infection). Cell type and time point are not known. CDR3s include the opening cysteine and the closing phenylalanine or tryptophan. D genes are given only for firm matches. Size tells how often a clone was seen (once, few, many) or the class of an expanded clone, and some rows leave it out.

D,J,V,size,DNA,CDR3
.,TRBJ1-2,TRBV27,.,TGTGCCAGCAGTTTGGGGCAGGGAGGCGCCTCAGGCTATGGCTACACCTTC,CASSLGQGGASGYGYTF
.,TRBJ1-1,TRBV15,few,TGTGCCACCAGCAGAGATTGGGGAGGCGGCACTGAAGCTTTCTTT,CATSRDWGGGTEAFF
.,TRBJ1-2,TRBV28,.,TGTGCCATCCAAGGAGGGGCACCCGACTATGGCTACACCTTC,CAIQGGAPDYGYTF
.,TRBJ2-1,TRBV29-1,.,TGCAGCGTTGAATTGCGGATTGAGCAGTTCTTC,CSVELRIEQFF
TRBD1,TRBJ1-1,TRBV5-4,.,TGTGCCAGCCTGGACAGGGGGCTAAGCACTGAAGCTTTCTTT,CASLDRGLSTEAFF
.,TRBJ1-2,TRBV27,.,TGTGCCAGCAGTTTATATTTCGGGGGCGGTGGCTACACCTTC,CASSLYFGGGGYTF
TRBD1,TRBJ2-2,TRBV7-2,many,TGTGCCAGCAGCTTACAGGGGGTGTGGACCGGGGAGCTGTTTTTT,CASSLQGVWTGELFF
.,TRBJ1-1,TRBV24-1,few,TGTGCCACCGAGACGGGTATGAACACTGAAGCTTTCTTT,CATETGMNTEAFF
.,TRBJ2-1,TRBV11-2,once,TGTGCCAGCAGCCCAGCTCGCCCTCTGACCTACAATGAGCAGTTCTTC,CASSPARPLTYNEQFF
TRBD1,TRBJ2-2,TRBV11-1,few,TGTGCCAGCAGCACCAGCAGGGGGCCCGGGGAGCTGTTTTTT,CASSTSRGPGELFF
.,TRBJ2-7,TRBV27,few,TGTGCCAGCGGCAGTTGGGCTTATTACGAGCAGTACTTC,CASGSWAYYEQYF
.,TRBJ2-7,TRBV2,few,TGTGCCAGCAAGTATTCGGGCCTCTACGAGCAGTACTTC,CASKYSGLYEQYF
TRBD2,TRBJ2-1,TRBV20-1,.,TGCAGTGCTAGGCCCAGCGGGAGTCCCTCTGAGCAGTTCTTC,CSARPSGSPSEQFF
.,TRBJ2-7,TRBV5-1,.,TGCGCCAGCAGCTTATCCTGGGACCTTACTGAGCAGTACTTC,CASSLSWDLTEQYF
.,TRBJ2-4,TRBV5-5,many,TGTGCCAGCAGCTTAGACTCCCCGAAAAACATTCAGTACTTC,CASSLDSPKNIQYF
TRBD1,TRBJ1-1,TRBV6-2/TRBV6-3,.,TGTGCCAGCATAGGACAGGCAAACACTGAAGCTTTCTTT,CASIGQANTEAFF
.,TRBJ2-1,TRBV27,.,TGTGCCAGCAGTTCCTTGACAGCTATAAGTGACCATGAGCAGTTCTTC,CASSSLTAISDHEQFF
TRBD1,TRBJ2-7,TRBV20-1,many,TGCAGTGCTTCCGGACAGGCTAACTCCTACGAGCAGTACTTC,CSASGQANSYEQYF
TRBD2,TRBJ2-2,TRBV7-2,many,TGTGCCAGCAGCTTTTTAGCGGGGGGTACCGGGGAGCTGTTTTTT,CASSFLAGGTGELFF
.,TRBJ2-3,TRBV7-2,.,TGTGCCAGCAGCTTAGTGAGGACTACAGATACGCAGTATTTT,CASSLVRTTDTQYF
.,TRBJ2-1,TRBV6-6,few,TGTGCCAGCAGTTACTCGGGGGCTGAGCAGTTCTTC,CASSYSGAEQFF
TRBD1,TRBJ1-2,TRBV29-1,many,TGCAGCGTTCCGGGACAGCTAAACTATGGCTACACCTTC,CSVPGQLNYGYTF
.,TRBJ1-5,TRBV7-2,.,TGTGCCAGCAGCTTAGCTGGGGGTAGCAATCAGCCCCAGCATTTT,CASSLAGGSNQPQHF
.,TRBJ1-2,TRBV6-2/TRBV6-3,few,TGTGCCAGCAGTTACCAGGACGACTATGGCTACACCTTC,CASSYQDDYGYTF
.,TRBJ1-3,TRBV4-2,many,TGTGCCAGCAGCCAAGAGGCTGGAGGTGGAAACACCATATATTTT,CASSQEAGGGNTIYF
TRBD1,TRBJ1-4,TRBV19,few,TGTGCCAGTAGTATGGGACAGGGGAATGAAAAACTGTTTTTT,CASSMGQGNEKLFF
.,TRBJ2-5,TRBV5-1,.,TGCGCCAGCAGTTCGGGGCCCAGGGGAGAGACCCAGTACTTC,CASSSGPRGETQYF
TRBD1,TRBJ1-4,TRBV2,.,TGTGCCAGCAGTCTCGGGACAGGGGTTGAAAAACTGTTTTTT,CASSLGTGVEKLFF
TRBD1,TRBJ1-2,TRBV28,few,TGTGCCAGCAGGAAAATGACAGGGTCCCACTATGGCTACACCTTC,CASRKMTGSHYGYTF
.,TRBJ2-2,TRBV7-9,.,TGTGCCAGCGGGGCCGGGGAGCTGTTTTTT,CASGAGELFF
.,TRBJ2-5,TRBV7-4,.,TGTGCCAGCAGCTTAGAGGGAGGACACTACCAAGAGACCCAGTACTTC,CASSLEGGHYQETQYF
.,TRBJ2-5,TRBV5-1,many,TGCGCCAGCAGCATCGGGGGGCCTGGAGAGACCCAGTACTTC,CASSIGGPGETQYF
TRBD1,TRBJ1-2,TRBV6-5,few,TGTGCCATCCCGGGACAGATTCTCTATGGCTACACCTTC,CAIPGQILYGYTF
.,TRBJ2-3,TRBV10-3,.,TGTGCCATCAGTGTCGAACGGGGGGCACAAGATACGCAGTATTTT,CAISVERGAQDTQYF
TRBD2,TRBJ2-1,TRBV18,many,TGTGCCAGCTCACCACGACGGCGGGGGGGCATCAATGAGCAGTTCTTC,CASSPRRRGGINEQFF
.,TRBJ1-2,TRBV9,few,TGTGCCAGCAGCCCCGAGGCCATCGGGTCCTATGGCTACACCTTC,CASSPEAIGSYGYTF
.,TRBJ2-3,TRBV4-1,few,TGCGCCAGCAGCCCGAGGTCAGGGGGGGTTGGCACAGATACGCAGTATTTT,CASSPRSGGVGTDTQYF
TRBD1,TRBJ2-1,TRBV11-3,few,TGTGCCAGCAGCTTAACCGGGACAGGGAACAATGAGCAGTTCTTC,CASSLTGTGNNEQFF
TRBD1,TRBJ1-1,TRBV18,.,TGTGCCGGTAAACAGGGGGAAGAGACTGAAGCTTTCTTT,CAGKQGEETEAFF
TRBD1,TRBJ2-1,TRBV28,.,TGTGCCAGCAGTCCCGGGACAGGGATTGATGAGCAGTTCTTC,CASSPGTGIDEQFF
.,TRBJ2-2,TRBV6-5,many,TGTGCCAGCCACGGGGTCACCGGGGAGCTGTTTTTT,CASHGVTGELFF
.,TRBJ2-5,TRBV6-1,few,TGTGCCAGCAACCAGGGTTTGCAAGAGACCCAGTACTTC,CASNQGLQETQYF
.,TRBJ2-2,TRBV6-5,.,TGTGCCAGCAGTCACAGGGTCGGGGAGCTGTTTTTT,CASSHRVGELFF
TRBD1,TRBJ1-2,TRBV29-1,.,TGCAGCGGGGGGACAGGGGAAGTCTACACCTTC,CSGGTGEVYTF
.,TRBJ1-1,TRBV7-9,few,TGTGCCAGCAGCCCACCCAGCACGGCTGAAGCTTTCTTT,CASSPPSTAEAFF
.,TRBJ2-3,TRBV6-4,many,TGTGCCAGCAGTGATGGGGGGACCACAGATACGCAGTATTTT,CASSDGGTTDTQYF
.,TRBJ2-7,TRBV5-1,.,TGCGCCAGCAGCTTACTGACAGGCGGCTACTCAGGGCAGTACTTC,CASSLLTGGYSGQYF
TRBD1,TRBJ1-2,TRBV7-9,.,TGTGCCAGCAGCTCGACCGGGACAGGGATCGCCGAAGGCTACACCTTC,CASSSTGTGIAEGYTF
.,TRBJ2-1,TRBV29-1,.,TGCAGCGGAGGCCCCGGGGTTAGCTCCTACAATGAGCAGTTCTTC,CSGGPGVSSYNEQFF
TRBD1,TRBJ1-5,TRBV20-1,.,TGCAGTGCTAGCACACAGGGGAATCAGCCCCAGCATTTT,CSASTQGNQPQHF